The rows below give T cell receptor beta chains drawn from one sample of a study of sequential checkpoint blockade in melanoma. Measured with immunoSEQ multiplex PCR; TCRdb has only the in-frame clones, and not every one. Of more than 20,000 clones listed, roughly 86% are singletons. The sequenced sample was CD8+ T cells sorted from blood (inferred from file names), obtained from a patient given nivolumab and ipilimumab in sequence. The source is a human donor with melanoma. Each CDR3 is given with its conserved first and last residue. D genes are given only for firm matches. The size field is filled for only some rows; it gives once, few, many or a size class.

v_call	clone_size	d_call	j_call	cdr3_aa	cdr3_nt
TRBV2	once	.	TRBJ1-5	CASRTEPSNQPQHF	TGTGCCAGCAGGACTGAACCTAGCAATCAGCCCCAGCATTTT
TRBV11-2	.	TRBD2	TRBJ2-7	CASSFSGRSHEQYF	TGTGCCAGCAGCTTTAGCGGGAGGAGCCACGAGCAGTACTTC
TRBV28	.	TRBD1	TRBJ2-1	CASSPPDRVIYNEQFF	TGTGCCAGCAGCCCTCCGGACAGGGTAATCTACAATGAGCAGTTCTTC
TRBV2	.	TRBD1	TRBJ2-1	CASSYYKTGTGGNEQFF	TGTGCCAGCAGCTACTATAAGACCGGGACAGGGGGCAATGAGCAGTTCTTC
TRBV18	once	.	TRBJ1-3	CASSTPNQGNTIYF	TGTGCCAGCTCAACGCCTAACCAAGGAAACACCATATATTTT
TRBV5-4	.	.	TRBJ2-5	CASRMVVGGRFVMETQYF	TGTGCCAGCAGGATGGTCGTAGGTGGGCGTTTTGTGATGGAGACCCAGTACTTC
TRBV6-5	.	TRBD2	TRBJ2-3	CASRGRGSTDTQYF	TGTGCCAGCAGGGGGAGGGGAAGCACAGATACGCAGTATTTT
TRBV5-6	.	TRBD2	TRBJ2-4	CASSPAGLAGEPKNIQYF	TGTGCCAGCAGCCCAGCCGGACTAGCGGGAGAGCCCAAAAACATTCAGTACTTC
TRBV30	.	.	TRBJ1-5	CAWSVQDHQPQHF	TGTGCCTGGAGTGTCCAGGATCATCAGCCCCAGCATTTT
TRBV28	.	.	TRBJ2-7	CASRPGDSRGYEQYF	TGTGCCAGCAGACCTGGTGACTCCCGAGGCTACGAGCAGTACTTC
TRBV5-5	.	TRBD2	TRBJ2-5	CASSLVLAGETQYF	TGTGCCAGCAGCTTGGTTCTAGCGGGGGAGACCCAGTACTTC
TRBV6-6	once	.	TRBJ1-4	CASSPRPRTDEKLFF	TGTGCCAGCAGCCCACGACCCCGAACAGATGAAAAACTGTTTTTT
TRBV29-1	few	TRBD1	TRBJ1-1	CSGDRGNTEAFF	TGCAGCGGAGACAGGGGAAACACTGAAGCTTTCTTT
TRBV19	.	TRBD1	TRBJ1-3	CASRMTGRGSGNTIYF	TGTGCCAGTAGAATGACAGGGAGAGGGTCCGGAAACACCATATATTTT
TRBV5-1	.	TRBD1	TRBJ1-2	CASSGTAGNYGYTF	TGCGCCAGCAGCGGGACAGCCGGAAACTATGGCTACACCTTC
TRBV10-3	.	TRBD1	TRBJ2-7	CAISGQGAYEQYF	TGTGCCATCAGCGGACAGGGAGCCTACGAGCAGTACTTC
TRBV5-4	.	.	TRBJ2-7	CASSLGVVTGGPSYEQYF	TGTGCCAGCAGCCTAGGAGTTGTTACGGGCGGGCCCTCCTACGAGCAGTACTTC
TRBV6-5	.	TRBD1	TRBJ2-5	CASSYSRTGVGETQYF	TGTGCCAGCAGTTACTCGAGGACAGGGGTAGGGGAGACCCAGTACTTC
TRBV29-1	.	TRBD2	TRBJ2-1	CSGWTSPNEQFF	TGCAGCGGGTGGACTAGCCCTAATGAGCAGTTCTTC